The clone carrying this TCR beta chain came up many times. The data were taken from a study of identical twins. Each CDR3 protein gets one entry after TCRdb re-called the 5' RACE reads with MiXCR. Of roughly 220,000 distinct CDR3 sequences in the sample, 6.5% are singletons; the top ten hold roughly 15%. Per germline, CDR1 SNHLY and CDR2 FYNNEI. After removal of 2 bases from V and 5 bases from J, the junction contained 2 bases not matched to a gene. This CDR3 comprises 13 residues. This same sample was also taken into another study, of T cells expressing NK-cell markers.

Sequencing input: CD8+ T cells sorted from blood. The receptor's source is a woman younger than 35 in good health. The chain uses TRBV2 and TRBJ2-7; 8 nucleotides agree with TRBD2. The chain's CDR3 is CASSETGGHEQYF. For the CDR3, the DNA is TGTGCCAGCAGTGAAACGGGGGGGCACGAGCAGTACTTC.